The rows below give T cell receptor beta chains drawn from one sample of a study of T cell responses to AZD1222 COVID-19 vaccine. Using immunoSEQ multiplex PCR, the repertoire was profiled, and TCRdb retains in-frame clones only, with some absent. The data contain 150,000 or so clones, roughly 92% of them singletons. This specimen was peripheral blood, taken on day 0 of AZD1222 vaccination. Receptors were obtained from an adult in good health. Each CDR3 is given with its conserved first and last residue. The D gene is left open where the match is weak. Clone size is stated in some rows and not others, as once, few, many or a class when expanded.

J: TRBJ2-7; length: 15; D: -; V: TRBV7-6; size: -; CDR3: CASSTQRGPTYEQYF; DNA: TGTGCCAGCAGCACTCAGAGGGGACCTACCTACGAGCAGTACTTC
J: TRBJ1-6; length: 15; D: -; V: TRBV5-5; size: -; CDR3: CASSDGTAGVSPLHF; DNA: TGTGCCAGCAGCGACGGGACGGCGGGTGTTTCACCCCTCCACTTT
J: TRBJ2-2; length: 14; D: -; V: TRBV19; size: -; CDR3: CASSIPGMTGELFF; DNA: TGTGCCAGTAGTATCCCGGGGATGACCGGGGAGCTGTTTTTT
J: TRBJ2-7; length: 15; D: TRBD1; V: TRBV5-1; size: -; CDR3: CASSPQTGAPYEQYF; DNA: TGCGCCAGCAGCCCTCAGACAGGGGCGCCCTACGAGCAGTACTTC
J: TRBJ2-7; length: 13; D: TRBD1; V: TRBV18; size: few; CDR3: CASSTGQGYEQYF; DNA: TGTGCCAGCTCCACGGGACAGGGCTACGAGCAGTACTTC
J: TRBJ1-6; length: 13; D: -; V: TRBV6-5; size: -; CDR3: CASRMDTPSGPHF; DNA: TGTGCCAGCAGGATGGACACTCCGAGCGGTCCCCACTTT
J: TRBJ2-2; length: 14; D: -; V: TRBV5-1; size: -; CDR3: CASSSFSNTGELFF; DNA: TGCGCCAGCAGCTCCTTCTCGAACACCGGGGAGCTGTTTTTT
J: TRBJ1-5; length: 13; D: -; V: TRBV5-5; size: -; CDR3: CASSLEWGQPQHF; DNA: TGTGCCAGCAGCTTGGAGTGGGGTCAGCCCCAGCATTTT
J: TRBJ1-5; length: 16; D: -; V: TRBV24-1; size: -; CDR3: CATSDGSRGSNQPQHF; DNA: TGTGCCACCAGTGATGGGTCCAGGGGTAGCAATCAGCCCCAGCATTTT
J: TRBJ2-1; length: 14; D: TRBD1; V: TRBV5-4; size: -; CDR3: CASSLVGQANEQFF; DNA: TGTGCCAGCAGCTTGGTGGGACAGGCCAATGAGCAGTTCTTC
J: TRBJ1-4; length: 15; D: -; V: TRBV5-6; size: once; CDR3: CASSVTGVRSEKLFF; DNA: TGTGCCAGCAGCGTTACAGGTGTCAGGAGTGAAAAACTGTTTTTT
J: TRBJ2-7; length: 17; D: -; V: TRBV6-2/TRBV6-3; size: -; CDR3: CASSYLFVGQPNDEQYF; DNA: TGTGCCAGCAGTTATCTATTTGTAGGACAGCCTAACGACGAGCAGTACTTC
J: TRBJ1-2; length: 13; D: -; V: TRBV5-1; size: -; CDR3: CASSLEQGYGYTF; DNA: TGCGCCAGCAGCTTGGAGCAGGGATATGGCTACACCTTC
J: TRBJ1-2; length: 16; D: -; V: TRBV7-2; size: -; CDR3: CASSYGSPSSAYGYTF; DNA: TGTGCCAGCAGCTACGGGAGCCCAAGTTCTGCCTATGGCTACACCTTC
J: TRBJ1-2; length: 16; D: -; V: TRBV9; size: -; CDR3: CASSATGGSTNYGYTF; DNA: TGTGCCAGCAGCGCAACCGGGGGCAGCACTAACTATGGCTACACCTTC
J: TRBJ2-7; length: 15; D: TRBD1; V: TRBV14; size: -; CDR3: CASSRPGQGWYEQYF; DNA: TGTGCCAGCAGCCGACCGGGACAGGGTTGGTACGAGCAGTACTTC
J: TRBJ2-1; length: 19; D: -; V: TRBV20-1; size: -; CDR3: CSASRWEGPLRGSYNEQFF; DNA: TGCAGTGCTAGTCGGTGGGAGGGCCCCTTAAGGGGGTCCTACAATGAGCAGTTCTTC
J: TRBJ2-5; length: 16; D: -; V: TRBV3-1/TRBV3-2; size: -; CDR3: CASSQDGGTMGETQYF; DNA: TGTGCCAGCAGCCAAGATGGGGGCACGATGGGGGAGACCCAGTACTTC
J: TRBJ2-7; length: 13; D: -; V: TRBV28; size: -; CDR3: CASSLSGGYEQYF; DNA: TGTGCCAGCAGTTTATCGGGCGGCTACGAGCAGTACTTC
J: TRBJ2-7; length: 14; D: -; V: TRBV6-5; size: -; CDR3: CASSMGDLSYEQYF; DNA: TGTGCCAGCAGTATGGGGGACCTGTCCTACGAGCAGTACTTC
J: TRBJ1-5; length: 15; D: -; V: TRBV6-6; size: -; CDR3: CASSSPLGSNQPQHF; DNA: TGTGCCAGCAGTTCCCCGTTAGGCAGCAATCAGCCCCAGCATTTT
J: TRBJ1-1; length: 13; D: -; V: TRBV11-2; size: -; CDR3: CASSLERVGTAFF; DNA: TGTGCCAGCAGCTTAGAGAGGGTCGGAACAGCTTTCTTT
J: TRBJ2-7; length: 14; D: -; V: TRBV28; size: once; CDR3: CASSRLDGSYEQYF; DNA: TGTGCCAGCAGTCGACTAGACGGCTCCTACGAGCAGTACTTC
J: TRBJ2-7; length: 14; D: -; V: TRBV28; size: once; CDR3: CASSQGSRENEQYF; DNA: TGTGCCAGCAGTCAAGGAAGTCGGGAGAACGAGCAGTACTTC
J: TRBJ2-7; length: 14; D: TRBD1; V: TRBV5-1; size: -; CDR3: CASSLTTGSYEQYF; DNA: TGCGCCAGCAGCTTGACGACAGGGTCATACGAGCAGTACTTC
J: TRBJ1-1; length: 12; D: -; V: TRBV28; size: -; CDR3: CASSLRQLEAFF; DNA: TGTGCCAGCAGTTTACGACAGCTTGAAGCTTTCTTT
J: TRBJ1-2; length: 15; D: -; V: TRBV28; size: -; CDR3: CASSLSGPRSYGYTF; DNA: TGTGCCAGCAGTTTGTCCGGACCGAGGAGCTATGGCTACACCTTC
J: TRBJ2-3; length: 16; D: -; V: TRBV7-2; size: -; CDR3: CASALGGLPSTDTQYF; DNA: TGTGCCAGCGCCTTGGGGGGGCTCCCTAGCACAGATACGCAGTATTTT
J: TRBJ1-2; length: 13; D: TRBD1; V: TRBV2; size: -; CDR3: CATERGGQGYSTF; DNA: TGTGCCACCGAAAGGGGCGGACAGGGTTACTCCACCTTC
J: TRBJ2-7; length: 13; D: -; V: TRBV5-1; size: once; CDR3: CASSIQGEDEQYF; DNA: TGCGCCAGCAGCATACAGGGTGAAGACGAGCAGTACTTC
J: TRBJ1-4; length: 17; D: -; V: TRBV5-6; size: -; CDR3: CASSLFTATATNEKLFF; DNA: TGTGCCAGCAGCTTGTTCACAGCCACCGCAACTAATGAAAAACTGTTTTTT
J: TRBJ2-2; length: 19; D: TRBD2; V: TRBV7-2; size: -; CDR3: CASSLVGLAGGPGGGELFF; DNA: TGTGCCAGCAGCTTAGTAGGACTAGCGGGAGGGCCGGGAGGCGGGGAGCTGTTTTTT
J: TRBJ1-2; length: 13; D: TRBD1; V: TRBV6-6; size: -; CDR3: CASSRQGDYGYTF; DNA: TGTGCCAGCAGCCGCCAGGGGGACTATGGCTACACCTTC
J: TRBJ1-1; length: 13; D: -; V: TRBV6-5; size: -; CDR3: CASRAGGDTEAFF; DNA: TGTGCCAGCAGGGCCGGGGGAGATACTGAAGCTTTCTTT